Described below is a single T cell receptor (beta chain) sequence and its context. Its antigen is not known. The data originate from a study of shared clonotypes between healthy human individuals. Study in general: Those who served as donors were a couple of women and a few men between the ages of 18 and 49. Broader study findings: A few donors showed sharing of around 5% of naive CD4 clonotypes.

Naive CD8 cells were CD45RO-negative, positively selected for CCR7, excluding terminally differentiated effector memory CD45RA+ cells. Germline CDR1 and CDR2: MNHEY and SVGAGI. Between the trimmed V and J ends, which lost 1 base and 5 bases, there was a span of 5 bases. The CDR3 spans 13 residues. Genomic DNA (from each subset) was split evenly across several immunoSEQ plates. In the authors' workflow: ImmunoSEQ yielded junction-only sequences lacking quality scores, so filtering differed. Clones were read by immunoSEQ multiplex PCR, and TCRdb kept only the in-frame ones, dropping some. The V and J calls and clone size are taken from that table; D and trimming were inferred from the DNA. The table shows about 2.1 million clones, with roughly 93% occurring only once.

Material for sequencing was naive CD8+ T cells from PBMCs. The chain employs TRBV6-5 and TRBJ2-2; D gene ambiguous. The origin of this receptor is a man between 18 and 35 years old in good health. Some clones in this sample may be carry-over from other donors' samples. CDR3 DNA sequence: TGTGCCAGCAGTTACTTGCGTACCGGGGAGCTGTTTTTT. It translates to CASSYLRTGELFF.